This T cell receptor (beta chain) originates from a study of cytomegalovirus exposure and HLA in healthy donors. Healthy people donating bone marrow made up the donors. PCR employed 60 Vbeta and 13 Jbeta primers. The assay was immunoSEQ multiplex PCR, and TCRdb's table has in-frame clones only and misses some. The repertoire holds approximately 150,000 clones, with more than 70% as singletons. Germline V gene lookup returns CDR1 MDHEN and CDR2 SYDVKM. CDR3 length equals 16 residues. V lost 2 bases to trimming and J lost 3 bases; unmatched junction nucleotides: 5. The receptor was isolated from a man aged 55 to 70 in good health and CMV-seronegative. The genes are TRBV28 and TRBJ2-3, with TRBD1 matching 10 bases. Sequencing input: PBMCs. CDR3 bases: TGTGCCAGCAGTTTAGACGGGACAGGGGTGACAGATACGCAGTATTTT. Protein product: CASSLDGTGVTDTQYF.